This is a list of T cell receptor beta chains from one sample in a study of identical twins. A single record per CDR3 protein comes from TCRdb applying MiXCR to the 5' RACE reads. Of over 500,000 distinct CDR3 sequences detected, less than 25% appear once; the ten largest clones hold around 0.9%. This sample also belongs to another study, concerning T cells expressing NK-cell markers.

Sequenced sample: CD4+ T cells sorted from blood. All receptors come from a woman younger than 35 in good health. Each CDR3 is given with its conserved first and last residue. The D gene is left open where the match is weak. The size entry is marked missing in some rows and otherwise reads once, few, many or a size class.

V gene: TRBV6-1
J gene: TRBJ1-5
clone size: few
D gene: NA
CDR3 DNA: TGTGCCAGCAGTGAAGCCGGGAGAGGGCAGCCCCAGCATTTT
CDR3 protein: CASSEAGRGQPQHF

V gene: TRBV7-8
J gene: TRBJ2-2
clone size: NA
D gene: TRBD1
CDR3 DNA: TGTGCCAGCAGGAGACAGGGAGTAATAGGGAACACCGGGGAGCTGTTTTTT
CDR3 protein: CASRRQGVIGNTGELFF

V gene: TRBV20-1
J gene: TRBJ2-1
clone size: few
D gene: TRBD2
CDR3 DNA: TGCAGTGCTAGAGGAGATAGCGGGAGGCTTCGTGAGCAGTTCTTC
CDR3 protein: CSARGDSGRLREQFF

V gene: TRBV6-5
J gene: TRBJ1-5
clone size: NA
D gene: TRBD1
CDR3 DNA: TGTGCCAGCAGTTACTCCCGGGACAGGAGCAATCAGCCCCAGCATTTT
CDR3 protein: CASSYSRDRSNQPQHF

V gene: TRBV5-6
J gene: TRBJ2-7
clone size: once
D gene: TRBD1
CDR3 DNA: TGTGCCAGCAGCTTGATGGGACAGGGGGACCACGAGCAGTACTTC
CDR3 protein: CASSLMGQGDHEQYF

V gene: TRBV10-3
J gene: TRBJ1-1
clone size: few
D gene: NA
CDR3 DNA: TGTGCCATCAGTGAGGAGGCGGCAGTAGCTTTCTTT
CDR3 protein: CAISEEAAVAFF

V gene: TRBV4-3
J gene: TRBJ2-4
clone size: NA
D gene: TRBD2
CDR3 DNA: TGCGCCAGCAGTAGCGGGACCAAAAACATTCAGTACTTC
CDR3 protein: CASSSGTKNIQYF

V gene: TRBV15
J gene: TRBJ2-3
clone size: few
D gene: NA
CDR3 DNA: TGTGCCACCAGCAGAGTCACTAGTGGAATCACAGATACGCAGTATTTT
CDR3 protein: CATSRVTSGITDTQYF

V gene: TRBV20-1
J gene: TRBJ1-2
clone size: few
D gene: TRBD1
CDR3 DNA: TGCAGTGCTATATCAACACCGCTCGGGACAGCCCTCCTTCGAAATGGCTACACCTTC
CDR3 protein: CSAISTPLGTALLRNGYTF

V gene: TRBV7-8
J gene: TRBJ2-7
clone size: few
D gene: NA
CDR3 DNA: TGTGCCAGCAGCATGTCCACTAGCACTCGCGAGCAGTACTTC
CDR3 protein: CASSMSTSTREQYF

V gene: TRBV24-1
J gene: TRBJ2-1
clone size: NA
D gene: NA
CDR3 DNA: TGTGCCACCAGTGATCCCGACACGAATGAGCAGTTCTTC
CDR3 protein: CATSDPDTNEQFF

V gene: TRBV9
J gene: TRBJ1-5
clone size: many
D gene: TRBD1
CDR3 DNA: TGTGCCAGCGAACAGGGGAGTGGCAATCAGCCCCAGCATTTT
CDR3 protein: CASEQGSGNQPQHF

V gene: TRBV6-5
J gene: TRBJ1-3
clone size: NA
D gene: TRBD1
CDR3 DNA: TGTGCCAGCAGTTGGGACAGTTCGATTGGAAACACCATATATTTT
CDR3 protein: CASSWDSSIGNTIYF

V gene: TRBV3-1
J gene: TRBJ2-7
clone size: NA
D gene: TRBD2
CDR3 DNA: TGTGCCAGCAGCCAACTAGCGGGCCCTGTTGACGAGCAGTACTTC
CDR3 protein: CASSQLAGPVDEQYF

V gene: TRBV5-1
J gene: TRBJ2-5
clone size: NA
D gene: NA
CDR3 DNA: TGCGCCAGCAGCTACAACAGGGTCTCAGAGACCCAGTACTTC
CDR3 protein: CASSYNRVSETQYF

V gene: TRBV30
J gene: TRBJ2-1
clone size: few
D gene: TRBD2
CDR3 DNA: TGTGCCTGGAGTTCTAGCGGGAGAAGTCCAGAGCAGTTCTTC
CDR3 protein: CAWSSSGRSPEQFF

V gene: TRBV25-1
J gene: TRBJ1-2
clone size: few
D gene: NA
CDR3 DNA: TGTGCCAGCAGGGAGGACATGTATGGCTACACCTTC
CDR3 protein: CASREDMYGYTF

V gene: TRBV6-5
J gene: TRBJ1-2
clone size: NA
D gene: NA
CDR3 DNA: TGTGCCAGCAGTTACTCAATGGGGGGATATGGCTACACCTTC
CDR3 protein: CASSYSMGGYGYTF

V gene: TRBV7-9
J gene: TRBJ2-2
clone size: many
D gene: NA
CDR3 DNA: TGCGCCAGCAGCTTGTCGAACACCGGGGAGCTGTTTTTT
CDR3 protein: CASSLSNTGELFF

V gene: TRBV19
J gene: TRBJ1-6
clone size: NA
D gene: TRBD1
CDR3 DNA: TGTGCCAGTAGTACGGGACAGCCATCACCCCTCCACTTT
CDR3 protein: CASSTGQPSPLHF

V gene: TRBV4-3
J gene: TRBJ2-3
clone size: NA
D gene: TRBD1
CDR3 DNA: TGCGCCAGCAGCCTCCAGACAGGGGGCGCGGGGGATACGCAGTATTTT
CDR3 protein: CASSLQTGGAGDTQYF

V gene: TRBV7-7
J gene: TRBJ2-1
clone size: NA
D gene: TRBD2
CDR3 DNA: TGTGCTAGCAGCCCAACTAGCGGAGGCGTTACTGAGCAGTTCTTC
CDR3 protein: CASSPTSGGVTEQFF

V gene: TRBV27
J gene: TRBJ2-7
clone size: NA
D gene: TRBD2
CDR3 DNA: TGTGCCAGCAGTTTAGTCCAGCGGGACTCCTACGAGCAGTACTTC
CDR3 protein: CASSLVQRDSYEQYF

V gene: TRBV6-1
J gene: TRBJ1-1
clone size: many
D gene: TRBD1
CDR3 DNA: TGTGCCAGCATCAAAAGGGGACAGGGGTATGGCACTGAAGCTTTCTTT
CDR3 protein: CASIKRGQGYGTEAFF

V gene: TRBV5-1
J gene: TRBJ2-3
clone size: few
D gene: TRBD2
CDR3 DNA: TGCGCCAGCAGCACCACCAGCGGGAGGCCCCAAGGAGATACGCAGTATTTT
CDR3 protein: CASSTTSGRPQGDTQYF

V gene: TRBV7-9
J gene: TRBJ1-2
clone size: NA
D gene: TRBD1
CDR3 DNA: TGTGCCAGCAGCTTAGCGGGGAAGACAGGGCTCTATGGCTACACCTTC
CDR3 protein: CASSLAGKTGLYGYTF

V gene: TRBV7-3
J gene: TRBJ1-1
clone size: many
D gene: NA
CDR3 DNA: TGTGCCAGCAGCTTGCGACCGGGGGACACTGAAGCTTTCTTT
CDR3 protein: CASSLRPGDTEAFF

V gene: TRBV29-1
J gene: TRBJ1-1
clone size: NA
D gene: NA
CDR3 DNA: TGCAGCGTTGAACCACCGCCGGGCCTACAGGGCGGGAACACTGAAGCTTTCTTT
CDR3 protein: CSVEPPPGLQGGNTEAFF

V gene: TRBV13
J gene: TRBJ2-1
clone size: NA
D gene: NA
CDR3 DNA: TGTGCCAGCAGCTTAAGAGGCCAGGGGTCCTACAATGAGCAGTTCTTC
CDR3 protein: CASSLRGQGSYNEQFF

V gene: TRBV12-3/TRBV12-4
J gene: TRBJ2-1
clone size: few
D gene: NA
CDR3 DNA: TGTGCCAGCGGATCACACAATGAGCAGTTCTTC
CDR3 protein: CASGSHNEQFF

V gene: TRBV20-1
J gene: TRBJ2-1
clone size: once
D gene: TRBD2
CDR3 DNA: TGCAGTGCTAGGTCGTTGGCTAGCGGGATCTCCTACAATGAGCAGTTCTTC
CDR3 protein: CSARSLASGISYNEQFF

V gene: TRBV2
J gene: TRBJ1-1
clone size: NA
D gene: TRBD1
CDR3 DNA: TGTGCCACCGCCAGGGACAGGGCTGAAGCTTTCTTT
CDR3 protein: CATARDRAEAFF

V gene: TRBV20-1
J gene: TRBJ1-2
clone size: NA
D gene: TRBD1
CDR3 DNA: TGCAGTGCTTTGGACAGGGTGATAGGATATGGCTACACCTTC
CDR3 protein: CSALDRVIGYGYTF

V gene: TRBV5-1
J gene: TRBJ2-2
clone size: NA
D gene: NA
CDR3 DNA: TGCGCCAGCAGCCGTAAAGGGGTTCGGGACACCGGGGAGCTGTTTTTT
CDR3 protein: CASSRKGVRDTGELFF

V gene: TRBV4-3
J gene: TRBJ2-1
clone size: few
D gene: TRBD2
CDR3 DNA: TGCGCCAGCAGCCAAGATATGACTAGCGGCTACAATGAGCAGTTCTTC
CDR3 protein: CASSQDMTSGYNEQFF

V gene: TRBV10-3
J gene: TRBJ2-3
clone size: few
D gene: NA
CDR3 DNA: TGTGCCATGGGGACTCCGAGCACAGATACGCAGTATTTT
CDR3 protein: CAMGTPSTDTQYF

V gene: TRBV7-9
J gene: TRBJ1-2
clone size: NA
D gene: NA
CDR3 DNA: TGTGCCAGCAGCTTAGACGAGAATGGCTACACCTTC
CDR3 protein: CASSLDENGYTF

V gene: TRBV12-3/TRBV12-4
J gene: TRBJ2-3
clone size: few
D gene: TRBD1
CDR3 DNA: TGTGCCAGCAGTTTAGGGACAGGAGGTTTCGGAGTAGATACGCAGTATTTT
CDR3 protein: CASSLGTGGFGVDTQYF

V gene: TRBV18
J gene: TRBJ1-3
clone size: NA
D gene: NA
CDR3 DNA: TGTGCCAGCTCTCCTAGAAACTCTGGAAACACCATATATTTT
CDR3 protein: CASSPRNSGNTIYF

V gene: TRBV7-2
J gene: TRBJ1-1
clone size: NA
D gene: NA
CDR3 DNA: TGTGCCAGCAGCTTAGGCGGAGCGGTCACTGAAGCTTTCTTT
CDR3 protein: CASSLGGAVTEAFF

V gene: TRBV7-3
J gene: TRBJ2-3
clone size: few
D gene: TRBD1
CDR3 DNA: TGTGCCAGCAGCAAGACAGGGATCACAGATACGCAGTATTTT
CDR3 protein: CASSKTGITDTQYF

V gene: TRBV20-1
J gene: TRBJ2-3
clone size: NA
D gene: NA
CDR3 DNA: TGCAGTGCTAGCAAGGGCTCAGATACGCAGTATTTT
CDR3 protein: CSASKGSDTQYF

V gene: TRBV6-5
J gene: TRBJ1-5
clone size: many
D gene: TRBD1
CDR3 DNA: TGTGCCAGCAGTTACACAACACAGGGGAGGAATCAGCCCCAGCATTTT
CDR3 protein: CASSYTTQGRNQPQHF

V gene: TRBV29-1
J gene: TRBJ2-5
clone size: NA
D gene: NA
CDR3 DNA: TGCAGCGGGGGGTGGAACCTGGAGACCCAGTACTTC
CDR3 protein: CSGGWNLETQYF